The 8 T cell receptor beta chains listed next were all sequenced from one sample in a study of T-cell memory formation after mild COVID-19 (dated by TCRdb to the early 2020s). Library preparation employed 5' RACE. The listed sequencing device is Illumina NovaSeq 6000. TCRdb's own reprocessing of the public reads used fastp at Q25 and MiXCR and kept productive beta chains. Every distinct CDR3 protein forms one entry, paired with its most common genes and DNA. The sample records fewer than 150,000 distinct CDR3 sequences, 14% of which are singletons. The top ten clones comprise about 29% of the sample. The source material was PBMCs or a T cell subset sorted from them (not recorded which). All receptors come from an adult woman who had mild COVID-19 (a few samples of this study predate the infection). The sample titles of this study are shuffled in the database, so cell type and time point are left out; the donor was told from shared clones.

V and J are TRBV7-9 and TRBJ2-1; TRBD1 is a possible D gene (5 bases). Germline loops: CDR1 SEHNR, CDR2 FQNEAQ (reference sequence). V dropped 1 base and J dropped 4 bases, with 14 bases sitting between them. The CDR3 has 16 amino acids. CDR3 nucleotides: TGTGCCAGCAGCTTAGAGGCAGGGTACTTTTACAATGAGCAGTTCTTC. Amino acid sequence: CASSLEAGYFYNEQFF.

The chain employs TRBV4-2 and TRBJ2-2; D gene unclear. V was shortened by 3 bases and J by 3 bases, with 14 bases between the two germline ends. The CDR3 spans 16 residues. Germline-derived CDR1 and CDR2 are LGHNA and YNFKEQ. This chain's CDR3 is CASSQDPEWDTGELFF. In DNA, the CDR3 is TGTGCCAGCAGCCAGGACCCCGAATGGGACACCGGGGAGCTGTTTTTT.

The genes are TRBV27 and TRBJ2-7; 9 bases are a match to TRBD1. The CDR3 covers 16 residues. J gave up 2 bases and V 5 bases, and 10 bases lay outside the gene matches. The germline gives CDR1 MNHEY, CDR2 SMNVEV (reference sequence). The chain's CDR3 is CASSLSGTGSPYEQYF. CDR3 in DNA: TGTGCCAGCAGTCTCTCCGGGACAGGGAGCCCCTACGAGCAGTACTTC.

This rearrangement joins TRBV12-3 or TRBV12-4 to TRBJ1-2; 7 bases fit TRBD1. Trimming took 4 bases from V and 4 from J; bases not matched to a gene: 6. The CDR3 sequence is 14 residues long. CDR3: CASSSHTGAYGYTF. The DNA for the CDR3 is TGTGCCAGCAGTTCCCATACAGGGGCCTATGGCTACACCTTC.

For the CDR3, the DNA is TGTGCCAGCAGTTACGACAGTGCCCAGCCCCAGCATTTT. It yields the protein CASSYDSAQPQHF. The chain links TRBV6-5 to TRBJ1-5, with a weak D call TRBD1 (5 bases). CDR1 MNHEY and CDR2 SVGAGI come from the germline V gene. The CDR3 extends over 13 amino acids. The ends were cut back, 2 bases at V and 7 bases at J, with 9 bases in the middle.

A few counts support this clonotype. The V call is TRBV27, the J call TRBJ2-2, with TRBD2 matching 8 bases. The CDR3 covers 15 residues. J gave up 3 bases and V 6 bases, and 6 bases lay outside the gene matches. Looked up from germline, CDR1 is MNHEY and CDR2 is SMNVEV (reference sequence). The CDR3 coding sequence is TGTGCCAGCAGCTCAGGACTAGCCTACACCGGGGAGCTGTTTTTT. It encodes CASSSGLAYTGELFF.

In this sample, this clonotype is medium-sized. The genes are TRBV7-8 and TRBJ2-7, with 7 bases lining up with TRBD1. The CDR3 sequence is 13 residues long. The J segment lost 12 bases and the V segment lost 5 bases, leaving 13 bases of the junction unmatched. Germline V gives CDR1 SGHVS, CDR2 FQNEAQ. The CDR3 nucleotides read TGTGCCAGCAGCCCAAGGGACAGTCCCTCGGCGTACTTC. This codes for CASSPRDSPSAYF.

The chain uses TRBV12-3 or TRBV12-4 and TRBJ1-2, with 8 bases lining up with TRBD1. The CDR3 totals 16 residues. The V and J ends lost 0 bases and 4 bases, in that order; junction bases with no gene match: 7. In DNA, the CDR3 is TGTGCCAGCAGTTTAGCGTACTCAGGGGGCAGCTATGGCTACACCTTC. Its translation: CASSLAYSGGSYGYTF.